This T cell receptor (beta chain) was recorded in a study of T-cell reconstitution after alpha-beta-depleted transplantation in children. Study-level results: Two months or so post-transplant, alpha-beta T cells reportedly derived from several hundred expanded graft clones. A year post-transplant, T-cell counts and diversity derived mostly from newly produced T cells. High day-60 TCRbeta diversity in some patients came from surviving recipient T cells and thymic progenitors.

As concerns this clonotype: Its antigen remains unknown.

Unique molecular identifiers were incorporated during preparation of the TCRbeta library. TCRdb recomputed calls from the PCR reads with MiXCR, one row per CDR3 protein. In the table there are about 440,000 distinct CDR3 sequences, 43% of which are singletons. The germline V and J ends were trimmed by 2 bases and 6 bases, with 7 bases remaining between them. Germline V gene data show CDR1 as GTSNPN and CDR2 as SVGIG (reference sequence). The CDR3 contains 12 residues. Sample: PBMCs, taken before TCRalphabeta/CD19-depleted stem cell transplant. The clonotype was recovered from a girl aged 2-10 years with aplastic anemia, due to receive a stem cell transplant. The chain combines TRBV30 with TRBJ2-2, with D possibly matching TRBD2 (5 bases). The CDR3 loop reads CAWSNGAGELFF. The CDR3 DNA is TGTGCCTGGAGTAACGGGGCCGGGGAGCTGTTTTTT.